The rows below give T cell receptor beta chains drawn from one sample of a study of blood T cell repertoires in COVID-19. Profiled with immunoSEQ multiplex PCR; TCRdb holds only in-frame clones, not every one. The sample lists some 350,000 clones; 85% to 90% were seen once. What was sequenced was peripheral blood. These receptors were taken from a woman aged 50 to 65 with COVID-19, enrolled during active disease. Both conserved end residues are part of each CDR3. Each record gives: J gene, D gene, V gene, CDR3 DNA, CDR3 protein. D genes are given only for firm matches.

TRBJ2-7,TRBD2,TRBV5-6,TGTGCCAGCAGCCCCGGACTAGCGGAGTACGAGCAGTACTTC,CASSPGLAEYEQYF
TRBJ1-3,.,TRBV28,TGTGCCAGCAGCTCAACAGGTCTCAACTCTGGAAACACCATATATTTT,CASSSTGLNSGNTIYF
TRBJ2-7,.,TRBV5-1,TGCGCCAGCAGCCCGCAGGCGAGTTTGGGCTACGAGCAGTACTTC,CASSPQASLGYEQYF
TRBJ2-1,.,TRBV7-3,TGTGCCAGCAGCCCGGGGGTCTCCTCCTACAATGAGCAGTTCTTC,CASSPGVSSYNEQFF
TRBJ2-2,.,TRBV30,TGTGCCTGGAGTTTAATCACCGGGGAGCTGTTTTTT,CAWSLITGELFF
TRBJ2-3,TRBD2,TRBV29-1,TGCAGCGTTATCGTTCTAGCGGGAGGCCGCACAGATACGCAGTATTTT,CSVIVLAGGRTDTQYF
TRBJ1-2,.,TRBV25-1,TGTGCCAGCAGTAGGACAGCTAACTATGGCTACACCTTC,CASSRTANYGYTF
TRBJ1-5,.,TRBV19,TGTGCCAGTAGTATAGACGGTTACAGCAATCAGCCCCAGCATTTT,CASSIDGYSNQPQHF
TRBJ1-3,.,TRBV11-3,TGTGCCAGCAGCTTAGCGGGAACGGTCTCTGGAAACACCATATATTTT,CASSLAGTVSGNTIYF
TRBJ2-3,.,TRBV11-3,TGTGCCAGCAGCCTACAGGGAGATACGCAGTATTTT,CASSLQGDTQYF